Each of the 16 T cell receptor beta chains below was sequenced from the same sample in a study of shared clonotypes between healthy human individuals. Method: immunoSEQ multiplex PCR; TCRdb's copy keeps in-frame clones and lacks some. In the table there are roughly 2,300,000 clones, about nine tenths of which are singletons. Sequenced material: naive CD4+ T cells from PBMCs. Subset of the sample: CD45RA+ positively selected. The receptors were gathered from a man aged 18 to 29 in good health. Some clones in this sample may be carry-over from other donors' samples.

The V gene is TRBV4-3, the J gene TRBJ2-2; D not certain. V lost 0 bases to trimming and J lost 0 bases, with 20 bases between them. CDR3 length equals 20 residues. Germline V CDR1 and CDR2: LGHNA, YSLEER. In DNA form, the CDR3 reads TGCGCCAGCAGCCAAGATAGAGTTCGGCTTTGGAGTTCGAACACCGGGGAGCTGTTTTTT. The encoded protein is CASSQDRVRLWSSNTGELFF.

This clone came up once. The same CDR3 can be traced to other DNA sequences in this sample. This chain links TRBV5-1 with TRBJ2-3; no clear D gene. Germline loops: CDR1 SGHRS, CDR2 YFSETQ. This CDR3 has 13 amino acids. V was trimmed by 4 bases and J by 1 base, leaving 7 bases between them. CDR3 sequence: CASSPPGTDTQYF. In DNA, the CDR3 is TGCGCCAGCAGCCCGCCCGGCACAGATACGCAGTATTTT.

The chain carries TRBV28 and TRBJ1-1, with D perhaps TRBD1 (6 bases). CDR1 is MDHEN, CDR2 SYDVKM, per germline. The CDR3 extends over 12 amino acids. Trimming shortened V by 5 bases and J by 4 bases, and 8 bases separated the two germline ends. CDR3 amino acids: CASSEGVTEAFF. CDR3 sequence (DNA): TGTGCCAGCAGTGAGGGGGTCACTGAAGCTTTCTTT.

J is TRBJ2-5 and V is TRBV28; possibly TRBD1 for D (6 bases). Germline CDR1 is MDHEN and CDR2 is SYDVKM. There are 13 residues in the CDR3. Between the trimmed V and J ends, which lost 2 bases and 5 bases, there was a span of 9 bases. The CDR3 is CASSLPQGETQYF. The CDR3 DNA follows: TGTGCCAGCAGTTTACCCCAGGGGGAGACCCAGTACTTC.

The chain combines TRBV28 with TRBJ1-2; tentatively, D is TRBD1 (5 bases). This CDR3 is 15 amino acids long. The germline gives CDR1 MDHEN, CDR2 SYDVKM. Deletions cut 4 bases from V and 0 bases from J, with 12 bases between. CDR3 in amino acids: CASSSGGTANYGYTF. The CDR3 nucleotides read TGTGCCAGCAGTTCCGGGGGGACTGCTAACTATGGCTACACCTTC.

The chain joins TRBV28 to TRBJ2-7, with 10 positions matching TRBD1. Germline values: CDR1 MDHEN, CDR2 SYDVKM. CDR3 length: 15 residues. V trimming: 3 bases; J trimming: 5 bases; junction bases outside the gene matches: 7. The CDR3 is CASSFPGQGQHEQYF. In DNA form, the CDR3 reads TGTGCCAGCAGTTTCCCGGGACAGGGGCAGCACGAGCAGTACTTC.

The V gene is TRBV4-3, the J gene TRBJ2-1, with a possible D match to TRBD2 (5 bases). Trimming cost V 0 bases and J 5 bases, with 32 bases left between them. This CDR3 region has 22 residues. Germline-derived CDR1 and CDR2 are LGHNA and YSLEER. The CDR3 DNA follows: TGCGCCAGCAGCCAAGATGTACCCTCTTGGGCCGGGGAAGGCCTACGGCACAATGAGCAGTTCTTC. Its protein product is CASSQDVPSWAGEGLRHNEQFF.

V usage is TRBV7-9 and J usage is TRBJ1-2; the D gene is possibly TRBD1 (5 bases). This CDR3 comprises 13 residues. Trimming stripped 5 bases from V and 5 bases from J, with 12 bases between. From germline, CDR1 is SEHNR and CDR2 FQNEAQ (reference sequence). The CDR3 sequence is CASSTAGLYGYTF. The DNA for the CDR3 is TGTGCCAGCAGCACCGCAGGGTTATATGGCTACACCTTC.

V usage is TRBV5-8 and J usage is TRBJ1-4; D perhaps matches TRBD1 (6 bases). CDR1 is SGHTS and CDR2 is YDEGEE in the germline V gene. The CDR3 totals 17 residues. V lost 4 bases to trimming and J lost 2 bases, with 18 bases between them. The CDR3 is CASSPIQGRHTNEKLFF. CDR3 in DNA: TGTGCCAGCAGCCCTATACAGGGAAGGCATACTAATGAAAAACTGTTTTTT.

The chain joins TRBV5-1 to TRBJ1-2, with 7 bases matching TRBD1. With V trimmed by 4 bases and J by 0 bases, 12 bases remained unmatched. This CDR3 is 17 amino acids long. Germline V CDR1 and CDR2: SGHRS, YFSETQ. CDR3 nucleotide sequence: TGCGCCAGCAGCCCTGGACAGGCCCACCTAGCTAACTATGGCTACACCTTC. Encoded protein: CASSPGQAHLANYGYTF.

This clone has only a few counts. This chain joins TRBV4-2 and TRBJ1-1, with no clear D. The germline V gene encodes CDR1 LGHNA and CDR2 YNFKEQ. The CDR3 totals 13 residues. The ends were cut back, 1 base at V and 11 bases at J, with 14 bases in the middle. The CDR3 loop reads CASSQVDNTQAFF. The CDR3 DNA reads as TGTGCCAGCAGCCAAGTAGACAACACTCAGGCTTTCTTT.

The chain recombines TRBV28 with TRBJ1-1; D remains unclear. The V and J ends lost 5 bases and 0 bases respectively, with 7 bases between them. Germline V gene data show CDR1 as MDHEN and CDR2 as SYDVKM. This CDR3 has 13 residues. The CDR3 coding sequence is TGTGCCAGCAGTACTAAGATGAACACTGAAGCTTTCTTT. It codes for CASSTKMNTEAFF. Supplemented by reference TRBV28 and TRBJ1-1, the full variable domain reads DVKVTQSSRYLVKRTGEKVFLECVQDMDHENMFWYRQDPGLGLRLIYFSYDVKMKEKGDIPEGYSVSREKKERFSLILESASTNQTSMYLCASSTKMNTEAFFGQGTRLTVV.

The genes are TRBV7-2 and TRBJ1-5; D gene uncertain. Looked up from germline, CDR1 is SGHTA and CDR2 is FQGNSA. The CDR3 contains 14 residues. V gave up 5 bases and J gave up 7 bases, with 15 bases separating them. The CDR3 bases are TGTGCCAGCAGCCCTTATTTTTCGGGGCAGCCCCAGCATTTT. This translates into CASSPYFSGQPQHF.

This chain uses TRBV19 with TRBJ2-1, with 9 bases matching TRBD1. The CDR3 runs to 14 residues. Per the germline V gene, CDR1 is LNHDA and CDR2 is SQIVND (reference sequence). The V and J ends lost 7 bases and 8 bases, in that order; junction bases with no gene match: 9. CDR3 amino acids: CASTPPQGAYEQFF. Here the CDR3 DNA reads TGTGCCAGTACCCCCCCACAGGGGGCGTATGAGCAGTTCTTC.

This chain uses TRBV30 with TRBJ1-4, with 9 bases aligning to TRBD1. With 3 bases clipped from V and 10 bases from J, the junction kept 9 bases outside the gene matches. The CDR3 consists of 14 residues. Germline-derived CDR1 and CDR2 are GTSNPN and SVGIG (reference sequence). CDR3 residues: CAWSEGQGVRKLFF. In DNA, the CDR3 is TGTGCCTGGAGCGAGGGACAGGGTGTAAGAAAACTGTTTTTT.

The J gene is TRBJ1-4, the V gene TRBV27; D is perhaps TRBD1 (6 bases). This CDR3 spans 17 amino acids. V dropped 0 bases and J dropped 4 bases, with 15 bases sitting between them. Germline CDR1 reads MNHEY; CDR2 reads SMNVEV (reference sequence). This chain's CDR3 is CASSLSHLQGFNEKLFF. The CDR3 DNA reads TGTGCCAGCAGTTTATCGCACCTACAGGGATTTAATGAAAAACTGTTTTTT.